This T cell receptor (beta chain) was retrieved from a study of radiation and T cells in renal cell carcinoma. Overall study results and limits: Top tumor clonotypes rose in blood 2 weeks post-radiation, then contracted.

Sequenced by immunoSEQ multiplex PCR; TCRdb stores in-frame clones only, minus some. Of about 49,000 clones listed, approximately 83% are singletons. As regards this clone: Antigen specificity is unknown.

The time point denotes: baseline pretreatment blood. Treatment reported: 15 Gy SBRT to primary tumor, nephrectomy 4 weeks later. After SBRT, blood was collected at 2 and 4 weeks, plus baseline. The sample consisted of blood, taken from a patient whose treatment included radiotherapy and nephrectomy. This receptor was obtained from a woman aged 70-85 years with renal cell carcinoma.

The CDR3 DNA is TGTGCCAGCTCACCATGGGCAGGGAGGACTAACTATGGCTACACCTTC. Residues: CASSPWAGRTNYGYTF. The rearrangement uses TRBV18 and TRBJ1-2, with a weak D call TRBD1 (5 bases). The V gene's germline CDR1 is KGHSH and CDR2 LQKENI. CDR3 length equals 16 residues. The V gene lost 2 bases and the J gene lost 0 bases, with 13 bases spanning the gap.